Shown below are 15 T cell receptor beta chains from a single sample sequenced in a study of technical replicates of blood from a handful of donors. Sequencing was performed with immunoSEQ multiplex PCR; in TCRdb, only in-frame clones are kept and a portion is missing. The table has 95,000 or so clones, roughly 95% seen once. The sequencing input was T cells isolated from PBMCs. The source is a human donor in good health.

The chain couples TRBV27 to TRBJ2-7, with D hard to call. The CDR3 covers 14 residues. Germline loops: CDR1 MNHEY, CDR2 SMNVEV (reference sequence). Trimming cost V 0 bases and J 0 bases, with 6 bases left between them. CDR3 bases: TGTGCCAGCAGTTTATCGAGGAGCTCCTACGAGCAGTACTTC. Translating it yields CASSLSRSSYEQYF.

This chain links TRBV7-9 with TRBJ1-1; D possibly corresponds to TRBD1 (6 bases). CDR1 SEHNR and CDR2 FQNEAQ come from the germline V gene (reference sequence). The CDR3 spans 14 residues. V was pared by 4 bases and J by 4 bases, with 13 bases between. The CDR3 sequence: CASSSYRAGTEAFF. Written as DNA, the CDR3 is TGTGCCAGCAGCTCTTACAGGGCAGGCACTGAAGCTTTCTTT. Full variable domain (remainder filled in from reference TRBV7-9 and TRBJ1-1): DTGVSQNPRHKITKRGQNVTFRCDPISEHNRLYWYRQTLGQGPEFLTYFQNEAQLEKSRLLSDRFSAERPKGSFSTLEIQRTEQGDSAMYLCASSSYRAGTEAFFGQGTRLTVV.

The chain combines TRBV7-8 with TRBJ2-6; no reliable D call. The V and J ends lost 1 base and 0 bases respectively, with 7 bases between them. CDR1 and CDR2 (germline): SGHVS, FQNEAQ. The CDR3 length is 16 residues. The DNA of the CDR3 is TGTGCCAGCAGCTTAGGCACAAGCTCTGGGGCCAACGTCCTGACTTTC. This encodes CASSLGTSSGANVLTF.

This chain connects TRBV6-4 to TRBJ2-3, with 9 bases lining up with TRBD2. CDR3 length equals 16 residues. Germline V gene lookup returns CDR1 MRHNA and CDR2 SNTAGT. After removal of 0 bases from V and 2 bases from J, the junction contained 3 bases not matched to a gene. This chain's CDR3 is CASSDSSGRHTDTQYF. DNA of the CDR3: TGTGCCAGCAGTGACTCTAGCGGGAGACACACAGATACGCAGTATTTT.

A word on this clone: At one of its ends the junction is not consistent with the germline gene, which may arise from a read error. V gene TRBV30 combines with J gene TRBJ2-1, with D possibly matching TRBD2 (6 bases). Germline CDR1 is GTSNPN and CDR2 is SVGIG (reference sequence). The CDR3 is 14 amino acids. CDR3 amino acids: CAWSVVVGGAPQIF. Here the CDR3 DNA reads TGTGCCTGGAGTGTCGTAGTAGGCGGGGCCCCCCAGATCTTC.

This clone was recorded only once. The CDR3 sequence: CASSLLTGVDQPQHF. CDR3 coding DNA: TGTGCCAGCAGTTTATTAACAGGGGTTGATCAGCCCCAGCATTTT. The chain employs TRBV28 and TRBJ1-5, with 7 bases identical to TRBD1. Per the germline V gene, CDR1 is MDHEN and CDR2 is SYDVKM. Trimming removed 1 base from V and 5 bases from J; junction bases left unmatched: 5. The CDR3 runs to 15 residues.

The V call is TRBV9, the J call TRBJ2-7; TRBD2 agrees at 11 bases. V trimming: 1 base; J trimming: 4 bases; junction bases outside the gene matches: 4. The CDR3 consists of 15 residues. Germline CDR1 SGDLS, CDR2 YYNGEE. The CDR3 DNA sequence: TGTGCCAGCAGCGTAATGGGGACTAGCGGTTACGAGCAGTACTTC. Protein product: CASSVMGTSGYEQYF.

A word on this clone: One end of the junction varies from germline; a read error may be responsible. This chain uses TRBV18 with TRBJ1-1; 9 bases fit TRBD1. The CDR3 runs 14 residues. Germline CDR1 and CDR2: KGHSH and LQKENI. CDR3: CASTPGQGHTEAFF. The CDR3 DNA follows: TGTGCCAGCACACCCGGACAGGGGCACACTGAAGCTTTCTTT.

The V and J genes are TRBV19 and TRBJ2-3, with TRBD2 matching 9 bases. V shed 3 bases and J 4 bases; nucleotides not matched to a gene: 8. Looked up from germline, CDR1 is LNHDA and CDR2 is SQIVND (reference sequence). CDR3 length equals 16 residues. The CDR3 nucleotides are TGTGCCAGTAGTATTGGCATACTAGCGGGCCCAGATACGCAGTATTTT. Translating it yields CASSIGILAGPDTQYF.

The chain has TRBV4-3 and TRBJ2-7; D is uncertain. Germline V lookup: CDR1 LGHNA, CDR2 YSLEER. The V end was cut by 0 bases, the J end by 0 bases, with 6 bases between. The CDR3 sequence is 14 residues long. This CDR3 reads CASSQDSSSYEQYF. CDR3 sequence (DNA): TGCGCCAGCAGCCAAGATAGTAGCTCCTACGAGCAGTACTTC.

This rearrangement joins TRBV6-5 to TRBJ2-1; a possible D gene is TRBD2 (5 bases). V was pared by 5 bases and J by 7 bases, with 18 bases between. This CDR3 spans 15 amino acids. The germline V gene encodes CDR1 MNHEY and CDR2 SVGAGI. CDR3 DNA sequence: TGTGCCAGCAGTCGAGGACTCATGTCCGGAAATGAGCAGTTCTTC. Translating gives CASSRGLMSGNEQFF.

This clone came up once. This sequence joins TRBV6-5 and TRBJ2-3, with D possibly TRBD2 on 6 matching bases. V gave up 6 bases and J gave up 3 bases, with 10 bases separating them. Germline V gives CDR1 MNHEY, CDR2 SVGAGI. The CDR3 runs to 13 residues. This CDR3 reads CASRAAGTDTQYF. For the CDR3, the DNA is TGTGCCAGCAGGGCCGCGGGAACAGATACGCAGTATTTT.

The chain joins TRBV5-6 to TRBJ1-1, with 8 bases identical to TRBD1. V trimming: 0 bases; J trimming: 5 bases; junction bases outside the gene matches: 0. This CDR3 is built from 13 residues. From germline, CDR1 is SGHDT and CDR2 YYEEEE. In DNA form, the CDR3 reads TGTGCCAGCAGCTTGGGGACAGGGACTGAAGCTTTCTTT. Its protein is CASSLGTGTEAFF.

The chain carries TRBV29-1 and TRBJ2-3; a weak D match, TRBD2 (5 bases). The CDR3 loop spans 13 amino acids. CDR1 and CDR2 from the germline V gene are SQVTM and ANQGSEA. V was shortened by 7 bases and J by 5 bases, with 16 bases between the two germline ends. CDR3 bases: TGCAGCGCAGGACTGTTAGTAGAAGATACGCAGTATTTT. Its translation is CSAGLLVEDTQYF.

This clone was detected only a few times. The chain employs TRBV5-1 and TRBJ2-7, with 9 bases that match TRBD1. The CDR3 extends over 14 amino acids. The V gene end was trimmed by 4 bases and the J gene end by 1 base; junction bases not matched to a gene: 3. Per the germline V gene, CDR1 is SGHRS and CDR2 is YFSETQ. For the CDR3, the DNA is TGCGCCAGCAGCGAAGGGACAGGGTCCTACGAGCAGTACTTC. Translating gives CASSEGTGSYEQYF.